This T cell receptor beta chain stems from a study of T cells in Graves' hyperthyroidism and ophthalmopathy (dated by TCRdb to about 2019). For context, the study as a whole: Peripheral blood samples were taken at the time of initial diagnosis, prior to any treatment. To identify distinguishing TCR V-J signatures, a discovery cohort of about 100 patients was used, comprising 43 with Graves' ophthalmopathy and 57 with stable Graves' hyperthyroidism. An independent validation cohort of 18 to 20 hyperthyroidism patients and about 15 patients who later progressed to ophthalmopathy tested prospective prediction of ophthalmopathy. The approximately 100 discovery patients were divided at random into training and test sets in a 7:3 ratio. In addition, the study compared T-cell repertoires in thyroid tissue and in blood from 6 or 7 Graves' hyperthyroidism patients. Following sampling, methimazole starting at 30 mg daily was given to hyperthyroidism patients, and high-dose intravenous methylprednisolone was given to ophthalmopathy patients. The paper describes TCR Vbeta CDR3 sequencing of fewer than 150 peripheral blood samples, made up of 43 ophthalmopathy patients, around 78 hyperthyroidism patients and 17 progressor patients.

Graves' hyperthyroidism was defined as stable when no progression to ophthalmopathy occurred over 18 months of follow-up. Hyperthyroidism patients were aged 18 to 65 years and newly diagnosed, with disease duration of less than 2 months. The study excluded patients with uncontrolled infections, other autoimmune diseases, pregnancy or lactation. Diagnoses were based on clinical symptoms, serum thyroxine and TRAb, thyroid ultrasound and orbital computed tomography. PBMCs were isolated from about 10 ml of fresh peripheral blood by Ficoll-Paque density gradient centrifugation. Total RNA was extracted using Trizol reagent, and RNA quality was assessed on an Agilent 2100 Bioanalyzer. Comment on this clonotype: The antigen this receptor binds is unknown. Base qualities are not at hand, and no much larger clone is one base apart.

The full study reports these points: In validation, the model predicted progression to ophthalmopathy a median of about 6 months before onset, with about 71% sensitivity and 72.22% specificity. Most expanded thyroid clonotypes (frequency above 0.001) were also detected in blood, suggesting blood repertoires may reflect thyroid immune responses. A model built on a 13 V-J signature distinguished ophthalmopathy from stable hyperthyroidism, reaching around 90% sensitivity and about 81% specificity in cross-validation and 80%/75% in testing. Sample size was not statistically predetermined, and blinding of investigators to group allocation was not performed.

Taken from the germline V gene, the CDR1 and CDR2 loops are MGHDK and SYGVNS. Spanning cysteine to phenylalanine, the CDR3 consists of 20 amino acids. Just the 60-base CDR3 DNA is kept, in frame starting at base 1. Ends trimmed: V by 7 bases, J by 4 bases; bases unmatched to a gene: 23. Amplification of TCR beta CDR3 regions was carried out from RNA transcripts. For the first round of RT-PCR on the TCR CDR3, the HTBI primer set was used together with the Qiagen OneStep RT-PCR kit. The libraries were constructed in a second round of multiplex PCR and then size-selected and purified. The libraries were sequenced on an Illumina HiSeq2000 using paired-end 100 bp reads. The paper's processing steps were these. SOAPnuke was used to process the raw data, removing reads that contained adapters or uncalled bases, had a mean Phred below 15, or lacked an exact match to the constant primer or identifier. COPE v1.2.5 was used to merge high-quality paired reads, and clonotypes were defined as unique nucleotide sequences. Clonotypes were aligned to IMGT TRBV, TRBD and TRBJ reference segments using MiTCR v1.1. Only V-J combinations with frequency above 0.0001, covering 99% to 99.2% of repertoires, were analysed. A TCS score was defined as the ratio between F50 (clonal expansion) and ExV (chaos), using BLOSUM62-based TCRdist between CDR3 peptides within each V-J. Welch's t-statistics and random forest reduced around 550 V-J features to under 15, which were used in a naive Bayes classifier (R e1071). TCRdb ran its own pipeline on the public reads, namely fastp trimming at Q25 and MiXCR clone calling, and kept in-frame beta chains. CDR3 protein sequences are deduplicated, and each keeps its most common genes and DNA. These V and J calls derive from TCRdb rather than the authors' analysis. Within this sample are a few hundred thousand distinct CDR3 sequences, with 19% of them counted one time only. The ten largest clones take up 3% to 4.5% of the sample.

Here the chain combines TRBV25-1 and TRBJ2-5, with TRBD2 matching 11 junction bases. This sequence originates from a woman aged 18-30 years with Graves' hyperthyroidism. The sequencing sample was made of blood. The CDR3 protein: CASTHSLGTSGRGEVETQYF. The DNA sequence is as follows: TGTGCCAGCACTCATTCTCTCGGAACTAGCGGGAGAGGAGAGGTAGAGACCCAGTACTTC.